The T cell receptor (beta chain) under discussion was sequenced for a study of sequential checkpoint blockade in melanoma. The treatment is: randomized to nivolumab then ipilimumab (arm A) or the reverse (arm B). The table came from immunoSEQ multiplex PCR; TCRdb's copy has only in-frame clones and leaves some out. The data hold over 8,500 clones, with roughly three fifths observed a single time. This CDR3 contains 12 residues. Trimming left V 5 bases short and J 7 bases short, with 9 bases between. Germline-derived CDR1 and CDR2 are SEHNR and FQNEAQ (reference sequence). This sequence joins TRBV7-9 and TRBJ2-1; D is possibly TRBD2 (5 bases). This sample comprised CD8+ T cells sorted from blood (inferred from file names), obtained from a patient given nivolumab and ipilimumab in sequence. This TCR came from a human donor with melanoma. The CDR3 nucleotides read TGTGCCAGCAGCCAAGTAGCGAATGAGCAGTTCTTC. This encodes CASSQVANEQFF.